What follows describes a single T cell receptor beta chain. This sample is part of a study of blood T cell repertoires in COVID-19. Study summary: Material from acute and convalescent COVID-19 was sourced from the United States, Italy and Spain. In each case, the material was cDNA or gDNA derived from T cells, B-cell-depleted T cells, or PBMCs.

Source study methods: Counts of nucleated cells, estimated from reference gene primer amplification, were obtained. TCRdb's copy holds only in-frame clones and misses some; the assay was immunoSEQ multiplex PCR. V and J calls plus clone size are reproduced from that table; the DNA served to infer D and trimming. The repertoire holds about 160,000 clones, with roughly 93% as singletons. CDR1 and CDR2 from the germline V gene are MNHEY and SMNVEV (reference sequence). The CDR3 runs 16 residues. Trimming removed 4 bases at V and 3 bases at J, with 19 bases between. The source is a man younger than 35 with acute or convalescent COVID-19. The source material was peripheral blood. This chain connects TRBV27 to TRBJ2-7, with D perhaps TRBD1 (6 bases). The CDR3 DNA is TGTGCCAGCAGTTCCCTATCTTACAGGGACATCTACGAGCAGTACTTC. Its translation: CASSSLSYRDIYEQYF.